A single sample is the source of the 15 T cell receptor beta chains below, sequenced in a study of T cells in Graves' hyperthyroidism and ophthalmopathy. Amplification yielded TCR beta CDR3 regions, with RNA transcripts as the source. HTBI primers were the set used in a first-round RT-PCR of the TCR CDR3. TCRdb reanalysed the multiplex PCR reads using MiXCR and keeps one entry per CDR3 protein. The profile shows 550,000 to 700,000 distinct CDR3 sequences, 14% to 15% of them singletons. The sample was blood. The source is a woman aged 40-49 years with Graves' ophthalmopathy.

The V call is TRBV7-2, the J call TRBJ1-1; D might be TRBD1 (6 bases). Germline V gene sequence: CDR1 SGHTA, CDR2 FQGNSA. The V gene lost 9 bases and the J gene lost 1 base, with 15 bases spanning the gap. The CDR3 is 14 amino acids. CDR3 coding DNA: TGTGCCAGTAAGACCGGACAGTCGAACACTGAAGCTTTCTTT. Translated: CASKTGQSNTEAFF. The variable domain in full, completed from reference TRBV7-2 and TRBJ1-1, reads GAGVSQSPSNKVTEKGKDVELRCDPISGHTALYWYRQSLGQGLEFLIYFQGNSAPDKSGLPSDRFSAERTGGSVSTLTIQRTQQEDSAVYLCASKTGQSNTEAFFGQGTRLTVV.

This clonotype was counted many times. CDR3 coding DNA: TGCAGTGCGGAAGAGGGACTAGCGGGAGTTGCGTACGAGCAGTACTTC. Amino acids: CSAEEGLAGVAYEQYF. The chain couples TRBV20-1 to TRBJ2-7; 14 nucleotides match TRBD2. Germline loops: CDR1 DFQATT, CDR2 SNEGSKA (reference sequence). This CDR3 region has 16 residues. After removal of 6 bases from V and 4 bases from J, the junction contained 11 bases not matched to a gene.

At least ten counts were recorded for this clonotype. This chain connects TRBV20-1 to TRBJ1-1; D may be TRBD1 (5 bases). The CDR3 spans 14 residues. V lost 5 bases and J 1 base, leaving 14 bases between the germline ends. CDR1 is DFQATT, CDR2 SNEGSKA, per germline (reference sequence). The CDR3: CSARRGGTNTEAFF. The CDR3 bases are TGCAGTGCTCGCCGAGGAGGGACGAACACTGAAGCTTTCTTT.

CDR3: CASSYSRSGGEQYF. The CDR3 region has the DNA TGTGCCAGCAGTTACTCCCGTTCAGGGGGCGAGCAGTACTTC. The chain recombines TRBV6-5 with TRBJ2-7; TRBD1 agrees at 7 bases. Germline loops: CDR1 MNHEY, CDR2 SVGAGI. CDR3 length equals 14 residues. The J segment lost 6 bases and the V segment lost 0 bases, leaving 5 bases of the junction unmatched.

There are many counts of this clonotype. The V gene is TRBV11-1, the J gene TRBJ1-1, with D possibly matching TRBD1 (6 bases). Germline V gene data show CDR1 as SGHAT and CDR2 as FQDESV (reference sequence). This CDR3 contains 17 residues. Trimming removed 5 bases from V and 3 bases from J, with 22 bases in between. Here the CDR3 reads CASSPLREGVHDTEAFF. CDR3 in DNA: TGTGCCAGCAGCCCCCTAAGGGAGGGGGTCCACGACACTGAAGCTTTCTTT. Together with reference TRBV11-1 and TRBJ1-1, the CDR3 gives the full variable domain: EAEVAQSPRYKITEKSQAVAFWCDPISGHATLYWYRQILGQGPELLVQFQDESVVDDSQLPKDRFSAERLKGVDSTLKIQPAELGDSAMYLCASSPLREGVHDTEAFFGQGTRLTVV.

This clonotype was picked up a small number of times. The genes are TRBV6-2 or TRBV6-3 and TRBJ2-7, with D possibly matching TRBD1 (5 bases). Germline V gene sequence: CDR1 MNHEY, CDR2 SVGEGT. V was shortened by 3 bases and J by 6 bases, with 12 bases between the two germline ends. This CDR3 is 13 amino acids long. The CDR3 coding sequence is TGTGCCAGCAGTTATCAACAGGATATCGAGCAGTACTTC. Its protein is CASSYQQDIEQYF.

This clonotype was seen a handful of times. The chain links TRBV6-1 to TRBJ2-2; D possibly corresponds to TRBD1 (6 bases). This CDR3 region has 14 residues. With 11 bases removed from V and 2 bases from J, the gap between germline ends came to 15 bases. CDR1 and CDR2 from the germline V gene are MNHNS and SASEGT. The chain's CDR3 is CAALNRENTGELFF. For the CDR3, the DNA is TGTGCCGCCCTAAACAGGGAAAACACCGGGGAGCTGTTTTTT.

This clonotype was seen ten or more times. The V and J genes are TRBV6-1 and TRBJ2-7, with 7 bases that match TRBD2. Trimming cost V 2 bases and J 7 bases; bases outside gene matches: 11. The germline gives CDR1 MNHNS, CDR2 SASEGT. The CDR3 consists of 15 residues. The CDR3 loop reads CASSERQAGNGEQYF. DNA of the CDR3: TGTGCCAGCAGTGAAAGGCAAGCGGGAAATGGAGAGCAGTACTTC.

In its sample, this clonotype was seen many times. The chain joins TRBV3-1 to TRBJ1-1, with D unclear. The V gene's germline CDR1 is LGHDT and CDR2 YNNKEL (reference sequence). The ends were cut back, 0 bases at V and 5 bases at J, with 7 bases in the middle. CDR3 length: 13 residues. CDR3 region: CASSQDQRTEAFF. Written as DNA, the CDR3 is TGTGCCAGCAGCCAAGATCAACGGACTGAAGCTTTCTTT.

This clonotype was found many times. V and J are TRBV6-1 and TRBJ1-1; D is possibly TRBD1 (5 bases). Trimming shortened V by 6 bases and J by 4 bases, and 15 bases separated the two germline ends. Germline V gives CDR1 MNHNS, CDR2 SASEGT. This CDR3 contains 14 residues. The CDR3 protein is CASRIQAISTEAFF. CDR3 in DNA: TGTGCCAGCAGGATACAGGCCATCAGCACTGAAGCTTTCTTT.

This clonotype was found many times. The chain links TRBV28 to TRBJ1-3; D possibly corresponds to TRBD1 (6 bases). The CDR3 consists of 13 residues. Per the germline V gene, CDR1 is MDHEN and CDR2 is SYDVKM. V gave up 7 bases and J gave up 3 bases, with 10 bases separating them. The CDR3 nucleotides read TGTGCCAGCACCGGACAGTTTGGAAACACCATATATTTT. The encoded protein is CASTGQFGNTIYF.

The J gene is TRBJ2-5, the V gene TRBV11-2; TRBD2 matches at 12 bases. Germline V gene data show CDR1 as SGHAT and CDR2 as FQNNGV. Trimming removed 0 bases from V and 5 bases from J; junction bases left unmatched: 10. CDR3 length: 18 amino acids. CDR3 bases: TGTGCCAGCAGCTTAGATCCTAGCGGGAGGGCCGAGATGGAGACCCAGTACTTC. Amino acids: CASSLDPSGRAEMETQYF. The full variable domain, its missing parts supplied by reference TRBV11-2 and TRBJ2-5, is EAGVAQSPRYKIIEKRQSVAFWCNPISGHATLYWYQQILGQGPKLLIQFQNNGVVDDSQLPKDRFSAERLKGVDSTLKIQPAKLEDSAVYLCASSLDPSGRAEMETQYFGPGTRLLVL.

This clonotype occurred many times. The chain recombines TRBV12-3 or TRBV12-4 with TRBJ1-1; 7 nucleotides line up with TRBD1. J was trimmed by 0 bases and V by 7 bases; bases with no gene match: 17. The CDR3 sequence is 18 residues long. The DNA for the CDR3 is TGTGCCAGCACCGAAAGGCCCAGGGGGGCTTCGATGAACACTGAAGCTTTCTTT. This codes for CASTERPRGASMNTEAFF.

This clonotype has a count of ten or more. Compared with germline, one end of the junction differs, possibly owing to a read error. The chain uses TRBV7-7 and TRBJ2-5, with 8 bases matching TRBD1. Germline loops: CDR1 SSHAT, CDR2 FNYEAQ (reference sequence). CDR3 size: 16 residues. In DNA, the CDR3 is TGTGCTAGCAGCTTTTCGCCGGGACAGGCTGAAGAGACCCAGTACTTC. Amino acids: CASSFSPGQAEETQYF.

The chain joins TRBV18 to TRBJ1-1; 9 bases align to TRBD1. The CDR3 extends over 15 amino acids. The junction had 2 bases not matched to a gene; V was cut back by 2 bases and J by 1 base. Germline values: CDR1 KGHSH, CDR2 LQKENI. CDR3 nucleotides: TGTGCCAGCTCACCAGAACAGGGGGCGAACACTGAAGCTTTCTTT. It yields the protein CASSPEQGANTEAFF.